The sequence of this T cell receptor beta chain was determined in a study of T-cell memory formation after mild COVID-19. The CDR3 runs to 17 residues. Per the germline V gene, CDR1 is KGHDR and CDR2 is SFDVKD. The junction had 15 bases not matched to a gene; V was cut back by 3 bases and J by 8 bases. TCRdb used MiXCR to reprocess the 5' RACE reads, holding one entry per CDR3 protein. In the table there are roughly 80,000 distinct CDR3 sequences, about 14% of which are singletons. J is TRBJ2-1 and V is TRBV24-1, with 7 nucleotides matching TRBD2. This clonotype was obtained from an adult woman who had mild COVID-19 (a few samples of this study predate the infection). Cell type and time point are not known. Sequenced material: PBMCs or a T cell subset sorted from them (not recorded which). The CDR3 DNA sequence: TGTGCCACCAGTGATCCTCAGGATTGGACTAGTCCACATGAGCAGTTCTTC. As protein: CATSDPQDWTSPHEQFF.